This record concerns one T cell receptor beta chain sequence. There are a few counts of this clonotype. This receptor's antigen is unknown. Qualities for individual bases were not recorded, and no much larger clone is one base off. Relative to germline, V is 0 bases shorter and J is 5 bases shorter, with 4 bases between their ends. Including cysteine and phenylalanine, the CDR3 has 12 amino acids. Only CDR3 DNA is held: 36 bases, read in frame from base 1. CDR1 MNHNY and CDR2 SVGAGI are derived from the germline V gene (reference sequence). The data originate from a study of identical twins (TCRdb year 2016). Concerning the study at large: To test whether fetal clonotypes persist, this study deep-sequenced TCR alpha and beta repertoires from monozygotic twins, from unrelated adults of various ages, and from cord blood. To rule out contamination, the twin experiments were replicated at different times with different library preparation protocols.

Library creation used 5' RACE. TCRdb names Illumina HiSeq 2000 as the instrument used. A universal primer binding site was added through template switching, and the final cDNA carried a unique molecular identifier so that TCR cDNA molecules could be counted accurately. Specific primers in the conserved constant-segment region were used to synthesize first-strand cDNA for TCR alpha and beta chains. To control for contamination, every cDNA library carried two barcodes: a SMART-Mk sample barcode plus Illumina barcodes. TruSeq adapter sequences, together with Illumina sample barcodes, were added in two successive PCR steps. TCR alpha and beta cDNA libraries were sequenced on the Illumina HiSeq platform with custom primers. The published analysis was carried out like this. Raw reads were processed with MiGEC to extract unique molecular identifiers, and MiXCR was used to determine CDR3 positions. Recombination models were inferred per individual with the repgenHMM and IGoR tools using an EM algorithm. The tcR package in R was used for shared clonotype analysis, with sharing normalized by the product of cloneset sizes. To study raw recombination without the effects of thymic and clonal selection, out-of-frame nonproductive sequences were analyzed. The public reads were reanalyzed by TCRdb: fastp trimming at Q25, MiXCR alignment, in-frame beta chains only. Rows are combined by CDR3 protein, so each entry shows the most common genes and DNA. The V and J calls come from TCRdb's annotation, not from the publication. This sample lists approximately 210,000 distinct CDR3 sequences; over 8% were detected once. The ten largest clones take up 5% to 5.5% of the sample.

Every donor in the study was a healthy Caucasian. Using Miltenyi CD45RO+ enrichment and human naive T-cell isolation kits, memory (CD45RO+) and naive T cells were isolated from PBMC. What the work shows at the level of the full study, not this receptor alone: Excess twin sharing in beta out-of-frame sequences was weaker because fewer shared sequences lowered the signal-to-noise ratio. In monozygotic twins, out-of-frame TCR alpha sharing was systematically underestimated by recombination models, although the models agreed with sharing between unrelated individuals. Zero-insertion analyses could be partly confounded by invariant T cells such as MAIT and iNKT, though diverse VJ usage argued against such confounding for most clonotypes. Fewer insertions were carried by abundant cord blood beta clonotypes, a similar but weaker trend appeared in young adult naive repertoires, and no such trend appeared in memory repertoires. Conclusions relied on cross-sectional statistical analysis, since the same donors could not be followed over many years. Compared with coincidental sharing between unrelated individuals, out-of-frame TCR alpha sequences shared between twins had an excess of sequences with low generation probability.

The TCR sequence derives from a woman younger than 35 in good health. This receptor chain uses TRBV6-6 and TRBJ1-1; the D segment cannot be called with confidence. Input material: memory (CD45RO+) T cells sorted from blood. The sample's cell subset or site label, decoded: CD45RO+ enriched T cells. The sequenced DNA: TGTGCCAGCAGTTACTCGGATACTGAAGCTTTCTTT. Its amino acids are CASSYSDTEAFF.